The 5 T cell receptor beta chains given below trace back to one sample, sequenced in a study of OX40 agonist ivuxolimab in advanced cancers. Assay: immunoSEQ multiplex PCR; the TCRdb copy retains only in-frame clones and omits some. Seen here are some 86,000 clones, 90% to 95% observed once, and the top ten hold around a tenth. The sample was CD4+ or CD8+ T cells sorted from blood, taken in a trial of the OX40 agonist ivuxolimab. Every receptor here comes from an adult with an advanced solid tumor such as melanoma, head and neck, liver or kidney cancer.

The J gene is TRBJ2-7, the V gene TRBV28; 7 bases are a match to TRBD1. Trimming at V came to 2 bases and at J to 6 bases, leaving 7 bases not matched to a gene. The CDR3 contains 14 residues. From germline, CDR1 is MDHEN and CDR2 SYDVKM. The chain's CDR3 is CASSLAGTALEQYF. DNA of the CDR3: TGTGCCAGCAGTTTAGCCGGGACAGCCCTCGAGCAGTACTTC. The entire variable domain, with the rest obtained from reference TRBV28 and TRBJ2-7, is as follows: DVKVTQSSRYLVKRTGEKVFLECVQDMDHENMFWYRQDPGLGLRLIYFSYDVKMKEKGDIPEGYSVSREKKERFSLILESASTNQTSMYLCASSLAGTALEQYFGPGTRLTVT.

The chain couples TRBV2 to TRBJ2-7, with 8 bases aligning to TRBD2. The germline CDR1 and CDR2 sequences are SNHLY and FYNNEI. V lost 0 bases to trimming and J lost 6 bases; unmatched junction nucleotides: 4. The CDR3 is 14 residues long. The chain's CDR3 is CASSEAVTSVEQYF. CDR3 DNA sequence: TGTGCCAGCAGTGAAGCGGTGACTAGCGTCGAGCAGTACTTC.

The chain links TRBV19 to TRBJ1-5, with D uncertain. Germline CDR1 reads LNHDA; CDR2 reads SQIVND (reference sequence). Deletions cut 6 bases from V and 5 bases from J, with 14 bases between. This CDR3 is built from 14 residues. The CDR3 protein is CASSGQAIHQPQHF. The CDR3 DNA follows: TGTGCCAGTAGCGGTCAAGCGATTCATCAGCCCCAGCATTTT.

The chain couples TRBV27 to TRBJ2-7, with D perhaps matching TRBD1 (6 bases). CDR1 and CDR2 from the germline V gene are MNHEY and SMNVEV (reference sequence). V lost 4 bases and J 1 base, leaving 8 bases between the germline ends. This CDR3 has 13 residues. This chain's CDR3 is CASSSGVSYEQYF. CDR3 bases: TGTGCCAGCAGTTCAGGGGTTTCCTACGAGCAGTACTTC.

The chain recombines TRBV21-1 with TRBJ1-3; TRBD1 is the table's D call and was not checked against the DNA. TRBV21-1 is noted as a pseudogene. The CDR3 covers 21 residues. This CDR3 is CASSKDWGSVHNKDSGNTIYF. CDR3 nucleotide sequence: TGTGCCAGCAGCAAAGATTGGGGCAGCGTCCACAATAAAGACTCTGGAAACACCATATATTTT.